This is a list of T cell receptor beta chains from one sample in a study of cytomegalovirus exposure and HLA in healthy donors. Libraries were prepared by immunoSEQ multiplex PCR; TCRdb keeps only in-frame clonotypes and omits some of them. The data show roughly 160,000 clones, with roughly 70% seen just once and approximately 1.5% held by the top ten. Sequenced material: PBMCs. All receptors come from a girl between 5 and 17 years old in good health and CMV-seronegative. CDR3s include the opening cysteine and the closing phenylalanine or tryptophan. D genes are given only for firm matches. Some rows mark clone size as missing; the rest say once, few, many or name a class of expanded clone.

D	J	size	V	CDR3	DNA
TRBD2	TRBJ2-7	.	TRBV6-4	CASSEAGVPSYEQYF	TGTGCCAGCAGTGAAGCGGGGGTGCCTTCCTACGAGCAGTACTTC
.	TRBJ2-1	once	TRBV5-1	CASSFTLNNEQFF	TGCGCCAGCAGCTTTACTCTTAACAATGAGCAGTTCTTC
TRBD1	TRBJ2-5	.	TRBV18	CASSSGTAGSVQETQYF	TGTGCCAGCTCCTCCGGGACAGCCGGGTCGGTACAAGAGACCCAGTACTTC
.	TRBJ1-2	few	TRBV7-9	CASSPVNYGYTF	TGTGCCAGCAGCCCAGTAAACTATGGCTACACCTTC
.	TRBJ1-5	.	TRBV19	CASSTSSGTQHF	TGTGCCAGTAGTACTTCTTCAGGGACCCAGCATTTT
TRBD2	TRBJ2-2	.	TRBV9	CASRGGGNTGELFF	TGTGCCAGCAGAGGCGGGGGGAACACCGGGGAGCTGTTTTTT
TRBD2	TRBJ2-2	.	TRBV29-1	CSVESPASGGAATGELFF	TGCAGCGTTGAATCCCCGGCTAGCGGGGGGGCTGCCACCGGGGAGCTGTTTTTT
TRBD1	TRBJ1-4	few	TRBV7-9	CASSLRGQGAANEKLFF	TGTGCCAGCAGCTTAAGGGGACAGGGGGCGGCTAATGAAAAACTGTTTTTT
TRBD1	TRBJ1-1	.	TRBV7-9	CASSSRDRGSTEAFF	TGTGCCAGCAGCTCCCGGGACAGGGGGTCTACTGAAGCTTTCTTT
.	TRBJ1-6	once	TRBV5-5	CASSSRDTNNSPLHF	TGTGCCAGCAGCTCACGGGACACCAATAATTCACCCCTCCACTTT
TRBD1	TRBJ1-2	.	TRBV2	CASSKDREGGYTF	TGTGCCAGCAGTAAGGACAGGGAGGGGGGCTACACCTTC
TRBD2	TRBJ2-5	.	TRBV5-1	CASSGVAGVQETQYF	TGCGCCAGCAGTGGGGTAGCGGGGGTCCAAGAGACCCAGTACTTC
TRBD1	TRBJ1-1	.	TRBV9	CASSVDRTGGPKAFF	TGTGCCAGCAGCGTAGACCGGACAGGGGGTCCGAAAGCTTTCTTT
.	TRBJ2-6	.	TRBV14	CASSQGKTGTFSSGANVLTF	TGTGCCAGCAGCCAAGGAAAAACCGGGACATTCAGCTCTGGGGCCAACGTCCTGACTTTC
.	TRBJ1-4	.	TRBV6-5	CASSLVKATGWKLFF	TGTGCCAGCAGTCTAGTTAAAGCTACAGGGTGGAAACTGTTTTTT
TRBD1	TRBJ1-3	.	TRBV18	CASSLGTAAGNTIYF	TGTGCCAGCTCACTAGGGACAGCCGCTGGAAACACCATATATTTT
.	TRBJ2-5	.	TRBV5-1	CASSIRVSETQYF	TGCGCCAGCAGCATCAGGGTATCAGAGACCCAGTACTTC
TRBD1	TRBJ2-7	few	TRBV7-8	CASRSDRGLHEQYF	TGTGCCAGCAGATCCGACAGGGGGCTACACGAGCAGTACTTC
TRBD1	TRBJ2-7	once	TRBV5-1	CASSWEPMGQGRGEQYF	TGCGCCAGCAGCTGGGAACCTATGGGACAGGGGAGGGGCGAGCAGTACTTC
.	TRBJ1-5	.	TRBV19	CASRSMGHSNQPQHF	TGTGCCAGTAGGTCAATGGGACATAGCAATCAGCCCCAGCATTTT
TRBD1	TRBJ2-3	.	TRBV2	CASSWTGEADTQYF	TGTGCCAGCAGCTGGACAGGGGAGGCAGATACGCAGTATTTT
.	TRBJ1-1	few	TRBV19	CASTRVTEAFF	TGTGCCAGTACGAGGGTCACTGAAGCTTTCTTT
.	TRBJ1-1	.	TRBV7-9	CASSPRGQPGHLSEAFF	TGTGCCAGCAGCCCGCGGGGGCAACCGGGACATTTGAGTGAAGCTTTCTTT
TRBD1	TRBJ1-4	.	TRBV4-1	CASSQVIGTVNEKLFF	TGCGCCAGCAGCCAAGTTATAGGGACAGTTAATGAAAAACTGTTTTTT
TRBD2	TRBJ2-1	.	TRBV6-5	CASSEGGGANEQFF	TGTGCCAGCTCTGAGGGCGGGGGGGCAAATGAGCAGTTCTTC
.	TRBJ1-6	.	TRBV7-8	CASSSGTGGTSLHF	TGTGCCAGCAGCTCCGGGACCGGAGGGACTTCTCTCCACTTT
TRBD1	TRBJ1-1	.	TRBV5-1	CASSSRDRGSEAFF	TGCGCCAGCAGCTCCCGGGACAGGGGGTCTGAAGCTTTCTTT
TRBD1	TRBJ1-2	once	TRBV10-3	CAISGWDSASGYTF	TGTGCCATCAGTGGGTGGGACAGTGCTTCTGGCTACACCTTC
TRBD1	TRBJ1-1	.	TRBV11-2	CASSFGGDSVEAFF	TGTGCCAGCAGCTTCGGCGGGGACAGCGTTGAAGCTTTCTTT
.	TRBJ2-1	few	TRBV9	CASSPHTTTLLNEQFF	TGTGCCAGCAGCCCCCACACTACAACTCTGCTAAATGAGCAGTTCTTC
TRBD2	TRBJ2-1	.	TRBV6-5	CASSGLAGSEEQFF	TGTGCCAGCAGTGGACTAGCGGGGTCAGAGGAGCAGTTCTTC
.	TRBJ1-1	.	TRBV6-4	CASRRGAGTEAFF	TGTGCCAGCAGGCGGGGTGCAGGCACTGAAGCTTTCTTT
.	TRBJ1-2	.	TRBV15	CATSSPGLTYGYTF	TGTGCCACCAGCAGCCCGGGACTGACCTATGGCTACACCTTC
.	TRBJ1-1	.	TRBV4-2	CASSQEEGNTEAFF	TGTGCCAGCAGCCAAGAAGAGGGAAACACTGAAGCTTTCTTT
TRBD1	TRBJ1-4	.	TRBV7-9	CASSLLAGGITNEKLFF	TGTGCCAGCAGCTTACTCGCAGGGGGCATAACTAATGAAAAACTGTTTTTT
.	TRBJ2-7	.	TRBV20-1	CSAGPPGEQYF	TGCAGTGCTGGACCCCCGGGAGAGCAGTACTTC
.	TRBJ1-1	.	TRBV5-4	CASSLEPMNTEAFF	TGTGCCAGCAGCTTGGAGCCGATGAACACTGAAGCTTTCTTT
.	TRBJ1-1	once	TRBV6-6	CASRNRNTEAFF	TGTGCCAGTAGGAACAGAAACACTGAAGCTTTCTTT
TRBD1	TRBJ1-2	few	TRBV19	CASNQGQSYGYTF	TGTGCCAGTAACCAGGGACAGAGCTATGGCTACACCTTC
TRBD1	TRBJ2-7	few	TRBV29-1	CSVDGTEANYEQYF	TGCAGCGTTGATGGGACAGAGGCAAACTACGAGCAGTACTTC
TRBD1	TRBJ2-7	.	TRBV28	CASSKDRGLLGEQYF	TGTGCCAGCAGTAAGGACAGGGGGCTATTAGGCGAGCAGTACTTC
.	TRBJ1-5	.	TRBV19	CASSTTVSNQPQHF	TGTGCCAGTAGTACGACAGTCAGCAATCAGCCCCAGCATTTT
TRBD2	TRBJ2-3	.	TRBV9	CASSVGLAGGYTDTQYF	TGTGCCAGCAGCGTAGGACTAGCGGGGGGGTACACAGATACGCAGTATTTT
.	TRBJ1-1	few	TRBV10-3	CAISESTPDFMNTEAFF	TGTGCCATCAGTGAGTCGACTCCGGACTTCATGAACACTGAAGCTTTCTTT
.	TRBJ1-3	few	TRBV19	CASSIILAAGNTIYF	TGTGCCAGTAGTATTATCCTGGCAGCTGGAAACACCATATATTTT
TRBD1	TRBJ1-6	.	TRBV15	CATSRDYPGQGGSPLHF	TGTGCCACCAGCAGAGATTACCCGGGACAGGGAGGATCACCCCTCCACTTT
.	TRBJ1-6	.	TRBV6-1	CASSDRGDSPLHF	TGTGCCAGCAGTGACAGGGGAGATTCACCCCTCCACTTT
TRBD1	TRBJ2-7	.	TRBV30	CAWGSGTGTYEQYF	TGTGCCTGGGGATCCGGGACAGGCACCTACGAGCAGTACTTC
TRBD2	TRBJ2-4	few	TRBV27	CASRRRGGLAKNIQYF	TGTGCCAGCAGGAGACGGGGGGGATTAGCCAAAAACATTCAGTACTTC
.	TRBJ2-1	.	TRBV5-4	CASRPLLRDMGNFGEQFF	TGTGCCAGCAGGCCTCTTCTCCGGGACATGGGAAATTTTGGGGAGCAGTTCTTC
.	TRBJ2-2	.	TRBV19	CASSILNTGELFF	TGTGCCAGTAGTATCCTGAACACCGGGGAGCTGTTTTTT
.	TRBJ1-1	.	TRBV15	CATSPPGGTGTEAFF	TGTGCCACCAGCCCCCCAGGAGGAACAGGGACTGAAGCTTTCTTT
.	TRBJ1-2	.	TRBV6-1	CASSEALLSYGYTF	TGTGCCAGCAGTGAAGCCTTACTCTCCTATGGCTACACCTTC
.	TRBJ1-4	few	TRBV6-6	CASRRYRVEAEKLFF	TGTGCCAGCAGACGATACAGGGTTGAGGCTGAAAAACTGTTTTTT
TRBD1	TRBJ1-5	.	TRBV28	CASTEDRGYDNQPQHF	TGTGCCAGCACCGAGGACAGGGGCTATGACAATCAGCCCCAGCATTTT
.	TRBJ1-2	.	TRBV9	CASSAIQGVKGYTF	TGTGCCAGCAGCGCCATACAAGGAGTGAAAGGCTACACCTTC
.	TRBJ2-5	.	TRBV28	CATKSEETQYF	TGTGCCACCAAATCTGAGGAGACCCAGTACTTC
.	TRBJ1-1	few	TRBV2	CAGLWDAEAFF	TGTGCCGGACTATGGGATGCTGAAGCTTTCTTT
.	TRBJ1-1	.	TRBV6-1	CASKTQGLNTEAFF	TGTGCCAGCAAGACTCAAGGACTCAACACTGAAGCTTTCTTT
.	TRBJ1-1	few	TRBV6-1	CASSEVGATEAFF	TGTGCCAGCAGTGAAGTCGGAGCCACTGAAGCTTTCTTT